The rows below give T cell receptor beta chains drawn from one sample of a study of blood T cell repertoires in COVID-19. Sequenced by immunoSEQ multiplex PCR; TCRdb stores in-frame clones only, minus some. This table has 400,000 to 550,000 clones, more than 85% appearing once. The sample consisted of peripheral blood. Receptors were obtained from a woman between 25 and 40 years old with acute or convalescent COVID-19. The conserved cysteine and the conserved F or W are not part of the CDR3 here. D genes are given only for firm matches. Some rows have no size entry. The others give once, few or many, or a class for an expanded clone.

ASSRTISGDTQY . TRBJ2-3 . TRBV6-5
ASSTSGGYGNEQF TRBD2 TRBJ2-1 . TRBV19
ASSTGQLSSGNTIY . TRBJ1-3 once TRBV5-1
ASSPTSTGELF . TRBJ2-2 . TRBV7-3
ASSLLSTDTQY . TRBJ2-3 . TRBV7-9
ASSQDNGQGKLAKNIQY TRBD1 TRBJ2-4 . TRBV4-1
ASSYSVARTRDEAF . TRBJ1-1 . TRBV6-2/TRBV6-3
ASSLFRQGDEKLF TRBD1 TRBJ1-4 . TRBV28
ASRFEHIQETQY . TRBJ2-5 . TRBV5-1
ASSYTRRDSITDTQY TRBD1 TRBJ2-3 once TRBV2
ASSGRGGRETQY TRBD2 TRBJ2-5 . TRBV5-1
ASSLSTGEKGYT TRBD1 TRBJ1-2 . TRBV4-2
ASSPLLGARHSPLH . TRBJ1-6 . TRBV5-1
ASSQGGSGRRQY . TRBJ2-4 . TRBV3-1/TRBV3-2
ASSAYRGRTDTQY TRBD1 TRBJ2-3 . TRBV27
ASRQFRTIPETQY . TRBJ2-5 . TRBV11-2
ASSLGTRRATSYEQY . TRBJ2-7 . TRBV5-8
ASSPEASPLH . TRBJ1-6 . TRBV11-3
ASSLTGGSTEAF TRBD1 TRBJ1-1 . TRBV4-1
ASREQVVNGELF . TRBJ2-2 . TRBV27
ASSAGPGYGYT . TRBJ1-2 once TRBV2
ASSRQGGNSPLH TRBD1 TRBJ1-6 few TRBV28
ATSEPGRQGGYTDTQY TRBD1 TRBJ2-3 . TRBV24-1
ASSKDDGGNEQF . TRBJ2-1 . TRBV21-1
ASSSRQGRAEAF TRBD1 TRBJ1-1 . TRBV5-5
ASSRGTGVRMVAGELF TRBD1 TRBJ2-2 once TRBV13
ASSRGLGSYNEQF . TRBJ2-1 . TRBV7-6
ASGPSVYTQY . TRBJ2-3 . TRBV10-2
ASSLGSGANEQF . TRBJ2-1 . TRBV7-9
ASSKVQAGELF . TRBJ2-2 . TRBV6-2/TRBV6-3
ASSFLDRVGTEAF TRBD1 TRBJ1-1 . TRBV28
ATSRGGSVSQETQY . TRBJ2-5 once TRBV15
ATQGSGSAQF . TRBJ2-1 . TRBV24-1
ASSRGDRGEY TRBD1 TRBJ2-7 once TRBV6-5
ASSPHAGNEQF . TRBJ2-1 . TRBV5-5
ASSQDYGAGGDLGTDTQY TRBD2 TRBJ2-3 . TRBV4-2
ASSSGGLASVEQY TRBD2 TRBJ2-7 once TRBV5-1
ASSKTNEAF . TRBJ1-1 . TRBV21-1
ASSPGYWPLH . TRBJ1-6 . TRBV6-6
ASRGTANSPLH TRBD1 TRBJ1-6 . TRBV12-3/TRBV12-4
ASSPLGMNTEAF . TRBJ1-1 once TRBV7-9
ASSLGGGAASYNSPLH . TRBJ1-6 . TRBV13
ASSSDRVRGDTQY TRBD1 TRBJ2-3 . TRBV6-5
ASSLRVGGAGNYGYT . TRBJ1-2 . TRBV4-1
ASSLPTGDYTGELF . TRBJ2-2 . TRBV5-5
ASSLVGGYIVETQY TRBD1 TRBJ2-5 . TRBV7-9
ASRGGQNYGYT TRBD1 TRBJ1-2 few TRBV2
ASSTSGGGNQPQH . TRBJ1-5 . TRBV19
ASSLTDEQF . TRBJ2-1 . TRBV6-2/TRBV6-3
ASSLSGGALDTQY TRBD2 TRBJ2-3 . TRBV9
ASSGLAGGQNIQY TRBD2 TRBJ2-4 . TRBV18
ASSHLGGGAWETQY TRBD2 TRBJ2-5 . TRBV4-1
ASSISAGSYEQY . TRBJ2-7 . TRBV19